Shown below are 15 T cell receptor beta chains from a single sample sequenced in a study of T cell responses to AZD1222 COVID-19 vaccine. Assay used: immunoSEQ multiplex PCR; TCRdb lists only in-frame clones, some missing. The table for this sample gives around 150,000 clones. The sequenced sample was peripheral blood. The receptors come from an adult in good health.

This rearrangement joins TRBV28 to TRBJ1-3; perhaps TRBD1 as D (6 bases). Between the trimmed V and J ends, which lost 3 bases and 0 bases, there was a span of 12 bases. This CDR3 contains 16 residues. CDR1 MDHEN and CDR2 SYDVKM come from the germline V gene. As DNA, the CDR3 is TGTGCCAGCAGTTTCCTCTCGACAGGCTCTGGAAACACCATATATTTT. Translating gives CASSFLSTGSGNTIYF.

The rearrangement joins TRBV4-2 to TRBJ1-4, with D unresolved. V lost 0 bases and J lost 0, with 5 bases in between. Germline CDR1 and CDR2: LGHNA and YNFKEQ. The CDR3 totals 15 residues. Written as DNA, the CDR3 is TGTGCCAGCAGCCAAGATTGGGCAACTAATGAAAAACTGTTTTTT. As protein: CASSQDWATNEKLFF.

V and J are TRBV7-2 and TRBJ2-2, with 11 bases lining up with TRBD2. The CDR3 extends over 15 amino acids. Germline CDR1 is SGHTA and CDR2 is FQGNSA. Unmatched junction bases numbered 1, after V lost 1 base and J lost 6 bases. The CDR3 coding sequence is TGTGCCAGCAGCTTAGAGACTAGCGGGGCCGGGGAGCTGTTTTTT. Amino acids: CASSLETSGAGELFF.

This chain links TRBV18 with TRBJ1-3; D unresolved. Trimming pared 6 bases from V and 2 bases from J, leaving 11 bases between. Germline V gene sequence: CDR1 KGHSH, CDR2 LQKENI. The CDR3 totals 14 residues. The CDR3 reads CASSSGLTGNTIYF. The DNA of the CDR3 is TGTGCCAGCTCTTCGGGCCTCACTGGAAACACCATATATTTT.

The CDR3 loop is CASSLDRAYTEAFF. In DNA form, the CDR3 reads TGCGCCAGCAGCTTAGATCGAGCTTACACTGAAGCTTTCTTT. The genes are TRBV5-1 and TRBJ1-1; D is uncertain. V was trimmed by 2 bases and J by 3 bases, leaving 11 bases between them. CDR1 is SGHRS and CDR2 is YFSETQ in the germline V gene. The CDR3 has 14 amino acids.

The chain combines TRBV19 with TRBJ1-2; 8 bases align to TRBD1. V shed 6 bases and J 7 bases; nucleotides not matched to a gene: 7. Germline CDR1 LNHDA, CDR2 SQIVND (reference sequence). The CDR3 is 13 residues long. CDR3 sequence reads: CASRTRGRGGYTF. The CDR3 DNA is TGTGCCAGTAGGACCAGGGGGCGAGGTGGCTACACCTTC.

V and J are TRBV13 and TRBJ2-3; D tentatively reads TRBD1 or TRBD2 (6 bases each). This CDR3 is 16 amino acids long. The germline V and J ends were trimmed by 4 bases and 2 bases, with 16 bases remaining between them. CDR1 PRHDT and CDR2 FYEKMQ come from the germline V gene (reference sequence). This CDR3 reads CASSSLRGLVTDTQYF. The CDR3 DNA reads TGTGCCAGCAGCTCCCTTCGGGGGCTAGTCACAGATACGCAGTATTTT. Drawing the rest from reference TRBV13 and TRBJ2-3, the complete variable domain is AAGVIQSPRHLIKEKRETATLKCYPIPRHDTVYWYQQGPGQDPQFLISFYEKMQSDKGSIPDRFSAQQFSDYHSELNMSSLELGDSALYFCASSSLRGLVTDTQYFGPGTRLTVL.

V is TRBV4-3 and J is TRBJ2-1, with D unclear. CDR1 is LGHNA, CDR2 YSLEER, per germline. This CDR3 has 14 amino acids. The germline V and J ends were trimmed by 0 bases and 8 bases, with 11 bases remaining between them. Written as DNA, the CDR3 is TGCGCCAGCAGCCAAGATCGGAGTTCCCATGAGCAGTTCTTC. This translates into CASSQDRSSHEQFF.

V and J are TRBV27 and TRBJ2-5; 8 nucleotides align to TRBD1. The germline V gene encodes CDR1 MNHEY and CDR2 SMNVEV (reference sequence). CDR3 length: 14 amino acids. V lost 6 bases to trimming and J lost 9 bases; unmatched junction nucleotides: 12. The CDR3 reads CASRVTGGLPAQYF. Written as DNA, the CDR3 is TGTGCCAGCAGAGTAACAGGGGGACTCCCGGCCCAGTACTTC.

This chain links TRBV11-2 with TRBJ1-1; D perhaps matches TRBD1 (6 bases). This CDR3 comprises 13 residues. Between the trimmed V and J ends, which lost 1 base and 12 bases, there was a span of 15 bases. Germline-derived CDR1 and CDR2 are SGHAT and FQNNGV. In DNA form, the CDR3 reads TGTGCCAGCAGCTTAGGGCTTTGGGGGCTGTCTTTCTTT. Residues: CASSLGLWGLSFF.

J is TRBJ1-3 and V is TRBV5-1, with a possible D match to TRBD1 (6 bases). Germline V lookup: CDR1 SGHRS, CDR2 YFSETQ. This CDR3 region has 14 residues. The V end was cut by 3 bases, the J end by 7 bases, with 14 bases between. CDR3 in amino acids: CASSSTSGDNTIYF. CDR3 coding DNA: TGCGCCAGCAGCTCCACTTCAGGGGATAACACCATATATTTT.

The genes are TRBV2 and TRBJ2-4; 10 bases align to TRBD2. The length of the CDR3 is 17 residues. CDR1 and CDR2 (germline): SNHLY, FYNNEI. Germline trimming cut 4 bases from V and 0 bases from J; bases unmatched to any gene: 6. For the CDR3, the DNA is TGTGCCAGCAGTGGAACTAGCGGGAAAGTAGCCAAAAACATTCAGTACTTC. Translating gives CASSGTSGKVAKNIQYF.

The gene calls are TRBV5-1 and TRBJ1-2, with 11 bases identical to TRBD1. The CDR3 sequence is 16 residues long. CDR1 and CDR2 (germline): SGHRS, YFSETQ. After removal of 5 bases from V and 4 bases from J, the junction contained 10 bases not matched to a gene. For the CDR3, the DNA is TGCGCCAGCAGTAGGACAGGGGGCCCTAGAGGCTATGGCTACACCTTC. It yields the protein CASSRTGGPRGYGYTF.

The chain recombines TRBV11-1 with TRBJ2-1; D tentatively fits TRBD1 or TRBD2 (5 bases each). There are 15 residues in the CDR3. Germline CDR1 reads SGHAT; CDR2 reads FQDESV (reference sequence). Trimming pared 1 base from V and 5 bases from J, leaving 12 bases between. The CDR3 sequence: CASSLEAGSHNEQFF. In nucleotides, the CDR3 is TGTGCCAGCAGCTTAGAGGCAGGGAGCCACAATGAGCAGTTCTTC. Full variable domain (remainder filled in from reference TRBV11-1 and TRBJ2-1): EAEVAQSPRYKITEKSQAVAFWCDPISGHATLYWYRQILGQGPELLVQFQDESVVDDSQLPKDRFSAERLKGVDSTLKIQPAELGDSAMYLCASSLEAGSHNEQFFGPGTRLTVL.

V gene TRBV7-3 combines with J gene TRBJ2-3; TRBD2 aligns across 7 bases. The CDR3 consists of 15 residues. V shed 1 base, J shed 2 bases, and the junction held 3 bases outside the gene matches. The germline V gene has CDR1 SGHTA and CDR2 FQGTGA. DNA of the CDR3: TGTGCCAGCAGCTTAAGCGGGACTACCACAGATACGCAGTATTTT. Its translation is CASSLSGTTTDTQYF.